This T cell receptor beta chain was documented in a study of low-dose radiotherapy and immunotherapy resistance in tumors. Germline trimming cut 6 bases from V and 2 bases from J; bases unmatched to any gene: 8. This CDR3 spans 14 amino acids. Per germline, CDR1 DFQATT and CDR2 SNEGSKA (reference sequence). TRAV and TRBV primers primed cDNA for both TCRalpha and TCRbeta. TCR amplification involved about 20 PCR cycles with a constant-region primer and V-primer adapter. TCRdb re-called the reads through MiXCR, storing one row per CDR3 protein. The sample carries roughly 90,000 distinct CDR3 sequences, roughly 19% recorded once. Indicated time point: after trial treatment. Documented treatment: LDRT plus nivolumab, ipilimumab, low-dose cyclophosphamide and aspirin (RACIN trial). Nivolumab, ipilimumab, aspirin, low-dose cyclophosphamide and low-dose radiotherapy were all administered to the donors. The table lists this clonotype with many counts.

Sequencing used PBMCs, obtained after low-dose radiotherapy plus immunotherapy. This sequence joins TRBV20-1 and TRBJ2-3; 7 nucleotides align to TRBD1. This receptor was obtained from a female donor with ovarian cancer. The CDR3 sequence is CSAVGTANTDTQYF. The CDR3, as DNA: TGCAGTGCGGTGGGGACAGCAAACACAGATACGCAGTATTTT.